This TCR beta chain comes out of a study of CXCR3-negative and CXCR3-positive naive CD8 T cells. The authors prepared UMI-labeled TRB cDNA libraries by 5' RACE. TCRdb reprocessed the 5' RACE reads and reports one entry per CDR3 protein, with no DNA. Its clone listing holds about 43,000 distinct CDR3 sequences. The CDR3 contains 13 residues. The germline V gene encodes CDR1 SQVTM and CDR2 ANQGSEA. The chain combines TRBV29-1 with TRBJ2-3. This receptor was taken from a human donor in good health. Some clones in this sample may be carry-over from other donors' samples. Sequencing was done on a sample of memory CD8+ T cells from blood. CDR3 residues: CSASLARADTQYF.